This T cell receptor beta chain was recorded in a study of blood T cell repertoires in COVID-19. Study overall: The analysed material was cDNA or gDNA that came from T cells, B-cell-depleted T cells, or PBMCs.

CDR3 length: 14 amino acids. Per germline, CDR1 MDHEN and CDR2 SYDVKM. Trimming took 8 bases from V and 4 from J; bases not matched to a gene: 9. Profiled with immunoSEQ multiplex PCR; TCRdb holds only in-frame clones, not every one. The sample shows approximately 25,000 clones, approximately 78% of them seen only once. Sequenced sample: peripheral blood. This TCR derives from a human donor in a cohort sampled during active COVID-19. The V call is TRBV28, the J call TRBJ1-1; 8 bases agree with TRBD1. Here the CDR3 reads CASYGFRGLTEAFF. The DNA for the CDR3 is TGTGCCAGCTACGGCTTCAGGGGGCTCACTGAAGCTTTCTTT.